The clone carrying this T cell receptor (beta chain) was observed a few times. Its antigen is not known. This sample was taken from a study of cytomegalovirus exposure and HLA in healthy donors. Profiled with immunoSEQ multiplex PCR; TCRdb holds only in-frame clones, not every one. The sample carries some 150,000 clones, around 90% recorded once. Study-level results: With high specificity and sensitivity, the classifier reportedly diagnosed cytomegalovirus status. The CMV antigen specificity of a few CMV-associated chains was confirmed through in vitro analysis.

The donors were members of the validation cohort, which comprised more than 90 subjects and was separate from the first cohort of about 700 subjects. The origin of this receptor is a woman aged 25 to 39 in good health and CMV-seropositive. The sequencing sample was made of PBMCs.

CDR3 sequence reads: CASSSQGFEQYF. The CDR3 DNA sequence: TGTGCCAGCAGCTCCCAGGGGTTCGAGCAGTACTTC. The V and J genes are TRBV13 and TRBJ2-7; D may be TRBD1 (6 bases). Germline V CDR1 and CDR2: PRHDT, FYEKMQ (reference sequence). The CDR3 has 12 residues. V was pared by 4 bases and J by 6 bases, with 10 bases between.